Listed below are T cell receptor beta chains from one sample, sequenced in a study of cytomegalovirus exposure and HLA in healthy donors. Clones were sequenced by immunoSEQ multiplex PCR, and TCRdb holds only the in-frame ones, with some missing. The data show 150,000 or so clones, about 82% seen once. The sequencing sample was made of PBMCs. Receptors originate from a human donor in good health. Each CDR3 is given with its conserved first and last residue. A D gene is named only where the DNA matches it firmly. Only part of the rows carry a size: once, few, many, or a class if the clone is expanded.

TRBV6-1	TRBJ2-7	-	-	TGTGCCAGCGTTGAACTGGGGCAGTACTACGAGCAGTACTTC	CASVELGQYYEQYF
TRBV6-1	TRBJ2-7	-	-	TGTGCCAGCAGCAGGGCCGGTATGTACGAGCAGTACTTC	CASSRAGMYEQYF
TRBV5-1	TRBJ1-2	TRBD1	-	TGCGCCAGCAGCTTGGCTGAGGGGGCAGATGGCTACACCTTC	CASSLAEGADGYTF
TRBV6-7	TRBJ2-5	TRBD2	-	TGTGCCAGCAGTTACTCGATGGCGGGAGGGCCGGGGAAAGAGACCCAGTACTTC	CASSYSMAGGPGKETQYF
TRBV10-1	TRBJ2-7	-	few	TGCGCCAGCAGGCCGGACTCCGGCTCCTACGAGCAGTACTTC	CASRPDSGSYEQYF
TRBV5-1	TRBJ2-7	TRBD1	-	TGCGCCAGCAGCTCGACAGGGGTCTACGAGCAGTACTTC	CASSSTGVYEQYF
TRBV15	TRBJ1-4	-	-	TGTGCCACCAGCAGAGACCGAGGGATTAATGAAAAACTGTTTTTT	CATSRDRGINEKLFF
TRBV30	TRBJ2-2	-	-	TGTGCCTGGGAGAGGACGGGAGCGTATACCGGGGAGCTGTTTTTT	CAWERTGAYTGELFF
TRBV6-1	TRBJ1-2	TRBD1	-	TGTGCCAGCAGCAGGACAGGGACTAACTATGGCTACACCTTC	CASSRTGTNYGYTF
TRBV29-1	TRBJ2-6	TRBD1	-	TGCAGCGTTGAGACACAGGGGGCTGGGGCCAACGTCCTGACTTTC	CSVETQGAGANVLTF
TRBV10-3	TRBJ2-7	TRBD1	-	TGTGCCATCAGTGAGTTCGGGACAGACCCCTACGAGCAGTACTTC	CAISEFGTDPYEQYF
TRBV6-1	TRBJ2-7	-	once	TGTGCCAGCAGTGTAGGGGGTCGATACGAGCAGTACTTC	CASSVGGRYEQYF
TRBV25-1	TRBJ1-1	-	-	TGTGCCAGCAGTGGCCCGCGGGTAGAGAACACTGAAGCTTTCTTT	CASSGPRVENTEAFF
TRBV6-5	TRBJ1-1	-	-	TGTGCCAGCAGGCCGGGTCCGAACACTGAAGCTTTCTTT	CASRPGPNTEAFF
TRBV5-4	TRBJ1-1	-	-	TGTGCCAGCAGCTTGACAAACGTAAACACTGAAGCTTTCTTT	CASSLTNVNTEAFF
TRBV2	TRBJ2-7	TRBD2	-	TGTGCCAGCAGCGCCCTCACCCCCCCACTAGCGGGAGGCTCCTACGAGCAGTACTTC	CASSALTPPLAGGSYEQYF
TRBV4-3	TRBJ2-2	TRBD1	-	TGCGCCAGCAGCAGAGGACAGGCGGACACCGGGGAGCTGTTTTTT	CASSRGQADTGELFF
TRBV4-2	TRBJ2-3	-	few	TGTGCCAGCAGCCAAGAGAGCAATGGAGATACGCAGTATTTT	CASSQESNGDTQYF
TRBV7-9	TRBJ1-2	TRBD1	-	TGTGCCAGCAGCTTCCGACAGGGGGGTGGCTACACCTTC	CASSFRQGGGYTF
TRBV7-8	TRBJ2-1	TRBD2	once	TGTGCCAGCAGCTTAGCCATGGCTAGCGGGCAAGAGCAGTTCTTC	CASSLAMASGQEQFF
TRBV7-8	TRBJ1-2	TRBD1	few	TGTGCCAGCAGCGTCGACAGGGCGCCCTTTTCCTCCAACTATGGCTACACCTTC	CASSVDRAPFSSNYGYTF
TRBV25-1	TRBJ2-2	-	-	TGTGCCAGCAGTGAGGCGGGGACCGGGGAGCTGTTTTTT	CASSEAGTGELFF
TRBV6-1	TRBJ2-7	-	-	TGTGCCAGCAGTGAAGAAGAGTACGAGCAGTACTTC	CASSEEEYEQYF
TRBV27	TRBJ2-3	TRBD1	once	TGTGCCAGCAGTCTGGACAGGGAATACACAGATACGCAGTATTTT	CASSLDREYTDTQYF
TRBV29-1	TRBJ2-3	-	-	TGCAGCGCCGGGATCACAGATACGCAGTATTTT	CSAGITDTQYF
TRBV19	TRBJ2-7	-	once	TGTGCCAGTAGCCTGACAGGTTTCGAGCAGTACTTC	CASSLTGFEQYF
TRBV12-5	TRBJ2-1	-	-	TGTGCTAGTGGTTTGGTACCGGGGTCGGGCGGGGCCGACAATGAGCAGTTCTTC	CASGLVPGSGGADNEQFF
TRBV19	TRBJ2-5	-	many	TGTGCCAGTAGTATAGGTCGGGGAGAAGAGACCCAGTACTTC	CASSIGRGEETQYF
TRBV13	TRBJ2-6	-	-	TGTGCCAGCAGCTTAGGGGGGGCCGGGGCCAACGTCCTGACTTTC	CASSLGGAGANVLTF
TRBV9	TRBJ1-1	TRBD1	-	TGTGCCAGCAGCCACAACCTCGGGACAGGAGACACTGAAGCTTTCTTT	CASSHNLGTGDTEAFF
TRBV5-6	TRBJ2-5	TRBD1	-	TGTGCCAGCAGCGGGGGACAGATCCAAGAGACCCAGTACTTC	CASSGGQIQETQYF
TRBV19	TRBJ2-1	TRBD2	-	TGTGCCAGTAGTATAGTAGCGGGAGGGGGCAATGAGCAGTTCTTC	CASSIVAGGGNEQFF
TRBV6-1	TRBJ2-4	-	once	TGTGCCAGCAGTGAAAGGTTTGGTCCCGGAGGCATTCAGTACTTC	CASSERFGPGGIQYF
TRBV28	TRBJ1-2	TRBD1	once	TGTGCCAGCAGGTCCCAACCTTTTACAGGGGGAAACGATGGCTACACCTTC	CASRSQPFTGGNDGYTF
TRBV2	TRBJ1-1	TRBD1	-	TGTGCCAGCAGTTTAGGGACAGTGGTCGTTTCCGGCGCTGAAGCTTTCTTT	CASSLGTVVVSGAEAFF
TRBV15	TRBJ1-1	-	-	TGTGCCACCAGCAGAGATAGGGCAGGGGAGAGCGCTGAAGCTTTCTTT	CATSRDRAGESAEAFF
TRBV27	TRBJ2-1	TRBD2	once	TGTGCCAGCAGTTCCCTAGCGGGGACGTTTTACAATGAGCAGTTCTTC	CASSSLAGTFYNEQFF
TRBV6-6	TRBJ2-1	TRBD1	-	TGTGCCAGCAGTTACCCTACAGGGGGCAGTGGGAATGAGCAGTTCTTC	CASSYPTGGSGNEQFF
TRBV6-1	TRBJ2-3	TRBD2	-	TGTGCCAGCAGTCGACTAGCGGGGAGCACAGATACGCAGTATTTT	CASSRLAGSTDTQYF
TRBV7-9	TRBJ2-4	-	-	TGTGCCAGCAGCCCAGGTGGGAACATTCAGTACTTC	CASSPGGNIQYF
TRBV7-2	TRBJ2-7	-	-	TGTGCCAGCAGCTTCCAGGGAAGCGAGCAGTACTTC	CASSFQGSEQYF
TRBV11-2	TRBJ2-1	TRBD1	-	TGTGCCAGCAGCTTAGAACAGGGGGCAGGGGCGGTGTTCTTC	CASSLEQGAGAVFF
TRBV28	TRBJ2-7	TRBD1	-	TGTGCCAGCAGAAGGGACAGGCCCAGCTCCTACGAGCAGTACTTC	CASRRDRPSSYEQYF
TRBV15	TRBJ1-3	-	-	TGTGCCACCAGCAGAGACTCCATAGGGGGAACAAACACCATATATTTT	CATSRDSIGGTNTIYF
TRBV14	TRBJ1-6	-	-	TGTGCCAGCAGCCAGCGGGCTTCGAGTTCACCCCTCCACTTT	CASSQRASSSPLHF
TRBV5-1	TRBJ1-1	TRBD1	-	TGCGCCAGCAGCTTGGACAGGGGCAGCACTGAAGCTTTCTTT	CASSLDRGSTEAFF